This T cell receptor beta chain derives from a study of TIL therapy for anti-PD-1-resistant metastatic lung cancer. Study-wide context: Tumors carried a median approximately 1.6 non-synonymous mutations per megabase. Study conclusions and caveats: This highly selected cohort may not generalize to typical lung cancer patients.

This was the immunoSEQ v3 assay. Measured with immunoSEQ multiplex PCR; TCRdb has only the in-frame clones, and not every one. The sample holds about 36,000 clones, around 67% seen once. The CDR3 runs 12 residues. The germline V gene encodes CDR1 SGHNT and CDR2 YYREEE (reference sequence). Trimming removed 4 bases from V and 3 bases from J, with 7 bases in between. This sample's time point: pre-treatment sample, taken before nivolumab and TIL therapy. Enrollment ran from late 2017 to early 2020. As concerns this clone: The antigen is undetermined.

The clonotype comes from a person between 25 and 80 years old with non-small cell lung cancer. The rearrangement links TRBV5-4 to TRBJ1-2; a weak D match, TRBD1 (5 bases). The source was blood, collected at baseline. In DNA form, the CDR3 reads TGTGCCAGCAGCCGGGACTACTATGGCTACACCTTC. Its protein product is CASSRDYYGYTF. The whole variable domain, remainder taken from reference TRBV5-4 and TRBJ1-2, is ETGVTQSPTHLIKTRGQQVTLRCSSQSGHNTVSWYQQALGQGPQFIFQYYREEENGRGNFPPRFSGLQFPNYSSELNVNALELDDSALYLCASSRDYYGYTFGSGTRLTVV.